This TCR beta chain was recorded in a study of T cells in Graves' hyperthyroidism and ophthalmopathy (dated by TCRdb to about 2019). About the full investigation: Peripheral blood samples were taken at initial diagnosis, before any treatment was given. In addition, the study compared T-cell repertoires in thyroid tissue and in blood from about six Graves' hyperthyroidism patients. To identify distinguishing TCR V-J signatures, a discovery cohort of about 95 patients was used, comprising 43 with Graves' ophthalmopathy and around 57 with stable Graves' hyperthyroidism. After sampling, hyperthyroidism patients received methimazole starting at 30 mg daily, and ophthalmopathy patients received high-dose intravenous methylprednisolone. The 85 to 100 discovery patients were divided at random into training and test sets in a 7:3 ratio. An independent validation cohort of under 20 hyperthyroidism patients and 17 patients who later progressed to ophthalmopathy tested prospective prediction of ophthalmopathy. The paper reports TCR Vbeta CDR3 sequencing of 140 or so peripheral blood samples: around 45 ophthalmopathy, about 75 hyperthyroidism and approximately 17 progressor patients.

Overall study outcomes, separate from this receptor: A model built on a 13 V-J signature distinguished ophthalmopathy from stable hyperthyroidism, reaching around 88% sensitivity and around 81% specificity in cross-validation and 80%/75% in testing. During validation, the model predicted progression to ophthalmopathy a median of approximately 6.5 months ahead of onset, with around 70% sensitivity and roughly 75% specificity. Most expanded thyroid clonotypes (frequency above 0.001) were also detected in blood, a finding suggesting that blood repertoires may reflect thyroid immune responses. No statistical method was used to fix the sample size in advance, and group allocation was not hidden from the investigators.

Hyperthyroidism patients were aged 18 to 65 years and newly diagnosed, with disease duration of less than 2 months. Patients with uncontrolled infections, other autoimmune diseases, pregnancy or lactation were excluded. Clinical symptoms, serum thyroxine and TRAb, thyroid ultrasound, and orbital computed tomography formed the basis for the diagnoses. Blood from progressor patients was drawn when they were first diagnosed with hyperthyroidism, before any ophthalmopathy symptoms appeared. PBMCs were separated from under 12 ml of fresh peripheral blood using Ficoll-Paque density gradient centrifugation. Patients classed as progressors first received a Graves' hyperthyroidism diagnosis and then went on to develop ophthalmopathy during follow-up. Trizol reagent was used to extract total RNA, and RNA quality was then checked on an Agilent 2100 Bioanalyzer. The CDR3 spans 15 residues, from the cysteine through the phenylalanine. The read is trimmed to its CDR3 DNA, 45 bases read in frame from base 1. V was cut back by 6 bases and J by 0 bases, leaving a gap of 12 bases between them. The germline V gene provides CDR1 SNHLY and CDR2 FYNNEI.

This clonotype came up many times. No antigen is known for it. Per-base qualities were not stored, and no clone one base away is much larger. The TCR beta CDR3 regions were amplified from the RNA transcripts. The first round of RT-PCR for the TCR CDR3 was performed with the HTBI primer set and the Qiagen OneStep RT-PCR kit. A second multiplex PCR round built the libraries, followed by size selection and purification. Libraries were sequenced paired-end with 100 bp reads on an Illumina HiSeq2000. The study's own analysis went as follows. Raw data were processed with SOAPnuke, discarding reads with adapters, uncalled bases, mean Phred below 15, or no exact constant-primer or identifier match. COPE v1.2.5 was used to merge the high-quality paired reads, and each unique nucleotide sequence was defined as a clonotype. Clonotypes were aligned to IMGT TRBV, TRBD and TRBJ reference segments using MiTCR v1.1. Analysis was restricted to V-J combinations with a frequency above 0.0001, which covered about 99% of repertoires. The TCS score was defined as F50 (clonal expansion) divided by E x V (chaos), with BLOSUM62-based TCRdist calculated between CDR3 peptides within each V-J. Welch's t-statistics and random forest reduced some 510 V-J features to roughly 13, which were used in a naive Bayes classifier (R e1071). TCRdb handled the public reads itself, with Q25 trimming in fastp and clone calling in MiXCR, and kept productive beta chains. Rows matching on CDR3 protein sequence are summarized as one entry with the most common DNA and genes. The V and J calls and clone size are TCRdb's, not the authors'. This sample lists 130,000 to 150,000 distinct CDR3 sequences; roughly a fifth were detected once. The leading ten clones occupy more than 60% of the sample.

The clonotype originates from a woman aged 45-59 years with Graves' hyperthyroidism that later progressed to Graves' ophthalmopathy. Material: blood. The rearrangement joined TRBV2 to TRBJ2-1; there is no confident call for the D gene. The CDR3 protein is CASRGMGSSYNEQFF. DNA sequence: TGTGCCAGCAGGGGGATGGGCAGCTCCTACAATGAGCAGTTCTTC.